These 6 T cell receptor beta chains originate from one sample sequenced in a study of T cell responses to AZD1222 COVID-19 vaccine. Sequenced by immunoSEQ multiplex PCR; TCRdb stores in-frame clones only, minus some. The table lists about 110,000 clones, roughly 88% of them singletons. The sequencing here drew on peripheral blood, taken on day 0 of AZD1222 vaccination. These receptors were collected from an adult in good health.

V usage is TRBV4-1 and J usage is TRBJ1-1; D might be TRBD1 (6 bases). The germline CDR1 and CDR2 sequences are MGHRA and YSYEKL. The CDR3 sequence is 15 residues long. Between the trimmed V and J ends, which lost 3 bases and 1 base, there was a span of 12 bases. The CDR3 nucleotides are TGCGCCAGCAGCCACCTAGACAGGCAGAACACTGAAGCTTTCTTT. It is translated as CASSHLDRQNTEAFF.

This clone was seen once. The J gene is TRBJ2-2, the V gene TRBV5-1; no firm D call. This CDR3 has 17 amino acids. Looked up from germline, CDR1 is SGHRS and CDR2 is YFSETQ. The V gene lost 1 base and the J gene lost 3 bases, with 16 bases spanning the gap. The CDR3 loop is CASSLLTGQIHTGELFF. The DNA for the CDR3 is TGCGCCAGCAGCTTGTTGACCGGCCAGATCCACACCGGGGAGCTGTTTTTT.

DNA for the CDR3: TGTGCCAGCAGTCCGAGACAGGGGTGGAATGGCTACACCTTC. Translating it yields CASSPRQGWNGYTF. The rearrangement links TRBV6-4 to TRBJ1-2, with 8 bases lining up with TRBD1. Germline V gives CDR1 MRHNA, CDR2 SNTAGT. CDR3 size: 14 residues. V lost 5 bases and J lost 6; bases outside the gene matches: 8.

The V gene is TRBV7-3, the J gene TRBJ1-2; D possibly corresponds to TRBD1 (6 bases). CDR1 and CDR2 from the germline V gene are SGHTA and FQGTGA. The CDR3 sequence is 13 residues long. V was clipped by 4 bases and J by 8 bases, with 14 bases between them. As DNA, the CDR3 is TGTGCCAGCAGCTCGGGGGGCGTAGAAGGCTACACCTTC. This gives the protein CASSSGGVEGYTF.

This sequence joins TRBV12-3 or TRBV12-4 and TRBJ2-5; D not resolved. V shed 7 bases and J shed 7 bases, with 13 bases lying between them. CDR3 size: 12 residues. The CDR3 is CASTFSGGTQYF. For the CDR3, the DNA is TGTGCCAGCACCTTTTCAGGTGGGACCCAGTACTTC.

The chain recombines TRBV5-6 with TRBJ1-2, with D perhaps TRBD1 (6 bases). The CDR3 loop spans 14 amino acids. The V end was cut by 3 bases, the J end by 5 bases, with 14 bases between. Germline lookup yields CDR1 SGHDT and CDR2 YYEEEE. CDR3 protein: CASSSRPGQYGYTF. The CDR3 DNA sequence: TGTGCCAGCAGCTCGCGACCTGGACAGTATGGCTACACCTTC. The full variable domain, in which reference TRBV5-6 and TRBJ1-2 provide the parts outside the CDR3, is DAGVTQSPTHLIKTRGQQVTLRCSPKSGHDTVSWYQQALGQGPQFIFQYYEEEERQRGNFPDRFSGHQFPNYSSELNVNALLLGDSALYLCASSSRPGQYGYTFGSGTRLTVV.